This T cell receptor (beta chain) was recorded in a study of Tregs in tolerant kidney transplant recipients (dated by TCRdb to about 2019). Regarding the research as a whole: Before combined kidney and bone marrow transplantation, this study identified donor-specific regulatory T cells using TCRbeta sequencing and then followed those same cells after transplant.

As concerns this clone: Its antigen is currently not known. Base-call qualities are not available, and no considerably larger clone is one nucleotide away.

For TCRbeta CDR3 sequencing, genomic DNA from the sorted cells was extracted using the QIAGEN DNeasy Blood and Tissue Kit. High-throughput TCRbeta CDR3 sequencing, including PCR amplification with bias correction and internal controls, was performed commercially through immunoSEQ. The study's own analysis went as follows. A unique productive TCRbeta sequence was defined by the CDR3 nucleotide sequence when primers matched, and otherwise by the CDR3 amino acid sequence together with the Vbeta and Jbeta genes. To correct sorting error, sequences shared between sorted populations at a frequency ratio of 2:1 or less were removed; the rest were assigned to the higher population. Donor-reactive sequences were defined as at least 5-fold expanded in CFSE-low cells versus unstimulated cells, with frequency of at least 0.01% in CFSE-low cells. Jensen-Shannon divergence, calculated on the top 100 TCRbeta sequences ranked by frequency, was used to quantify repertoire divergence. When a sample had multiple sequencing runs, each run was corrected for sorting error separately and the runs were then pooled. TCRdb holds this immuneACCESS table with in-frame rearrangements only. Some clones are missing; in checked studies, unresolved V genes explain under half, and the rest has no known cause. The V and J calls and clone size come from that table; D and trimming were worked out from the DNA. In all, the sample holds approximately 60,000 clones, and over 75% of those were seen once. The ten most abundant clones make up about 4% of the sample.

This sample's time point label indicates: 6 months after combined kidney and bone marrow transplant. Related donors were used in the transplants with nonmyeloablative bone marrow transplantation, and mixed chimerism was transient in the human trials. Unstimulated Tregs (CD4+CD25+CD127-), CD4+ non-Tregs (CD4+CD25-), CD4 and CD8 cells were FACS-sorted from thawed PBMCs. A few combined kidney and bone marrow transplant recipients from the ITN036ST trial were included as patients, and samples were available only from these trial subjects. Healthy control blood was processed by Ficoll density gradient to PBMCs and cryopreserved; patient PBMCs were collected before and after transplant. The germline V end is reduced by 0 bases and the J end by 8 bases; junction bases left unmatched: 6. The CDR1 and CDR2 encoded by the germline V gene are SGHRS and YFSETQ. From the cysteine through the phenylalanine, the CDR3 covers 15 amino acids. Just the 45-base CDR3 DNA is kept, in frame starting at base 1.

Overall study results and their limits: The study was constrained by small patient numbers, and validation of the findings is required in larger populations and under other immunosuppression protocols. Biological reproducibility was not examined directly, but technical replication error appeared to be minimal. For some patients, the PCR primers changed as time went on, which meant samples from those patients could not be compared with one another at the nucleotide level. In tolerant patients, the expansion of donor-specific Tregs was greater than global Treg expansion, suggesting that the expansion was antigen-driven rather than nonspecific. The most biologically relevant and donor-specific TCRbeta repertoire appeared to be identified by expanding Tregs with activated donor B cells.

This sequence was found in a human patient who received a combined kidney and bone marrow transplant. Donor T cells from the graft may be present among the T cells after a transplant. The sequences come from CD4+ T cells from blood (PBMCs), collected 6 months after the transplant. This chain is built from TRBV5-1 and TRBJ2-1; TRBD2 matches 9 bases in the middle. This receptor carries the CDR3 CASSLEGGGADEQFF. The sequenced DNA: TGCGCCAGCAGCTTGGAAGGCGGGGGGGCCGATGAGCAGTTCTTC.